This TCR beta chain derives from a study of T-cell memory formation after mild COVID-19. Study outcomes and limitations: Contracting CD4+ clones were located mainly in CM and EM, and CD8+ clones in EMRA. There were some responding clones in pre-infection memory, which suggested that cross-reactive memory had joined.

This clonotype turned up a few times. The antigen is undetermined. Sample barcodes and UMIs were carried by the TCR alpha and TCR beta cDNA libraries that 5'RACE generated with constant-segment primers. In TCRdb, the 5' RACE reads were re-called with MiXCR into one record per CDR3 protein. The repertoire holds 350,000 or so distinct CDR3 sequences, with 21% as singletons. The ends were cut back, 6 bases at V and 2 bases at J, with 19 bases in the middle. The CDR3 loop spans 15 amino acids. CDR1 is DFQATT, CDR2 SNEGSKA, per germline (reference sequence). The specimen was PBMCs or a T cell subset sorted from them (not recorded which). The chain recombines TRBV20-1 with TRBJ1-1, with D perhaps TRBD1 (5 bases). The clonotype originates from an adult woman who had mild COVID-19 (a few samples of this study predate the infection). Cell type and time point are not known. DNA for the CDR3: TGCAGTGCCAATCTCCGGGGAGGGGTTAACACTGAAGCTTTCTTT. This encodes CSANLRGGVNTEAFF.